This T cell receptor beta chain was sequenced in a study of cytotoxic CD8 clonotypes in ibrutinib-treated CLL. This CDR3 is 16 amino acids long. Germline-derived CDR1 and CDR2 are MNHEY and SVGAGI. With 0 bases removed from V and 2 bases from J, the gap between germline ends came to 11 bases. Libraries were prepared by immunoSEQ multiplex PCR; TCRdb keeps only in-frame clonotypes and omits some of them. Counted here are roughly 250,000 clones, less than 75% occurring once; the ten biggest clones make up approximately 15%. This rearrangement joins TRBV6-5 to TRBJ2-1; maybe TRBD2 (6 bases). This TCR was sampled from a human donor with chronic lymphocytic leukemia. The source was PBMCs, collected after 24 months of ibrutinib treatment. CDR3 coding DNA: TGTGCCAGCAGTTACTCCATGGCTAGCGCCTACAATGAGCAGTTCTTC. Translating it yields CASSYSMASAYNEQFF.